Below, 21 T cell receptor beta chains from the same sample are listed, as sequenced in a study of TIL therapy for anti-PD-1-resistant metastatic lung cancer. Time point: pre-treatment sample, taken before nivolumab and TIL therapy. The libraries were made with immunoSEQ v3. TCRdb's copy holds only in-frame clones and misses some; the assay was immunoSEQ multiplex PCR. The data show about 21,000 clones, about 79% seen once. The sample in question was blood, obtained at baseline. These receptors all stem from a person aged 30 to 80 with non-small cell lung cancer.

A remark on this clone: A much larger clone lies a single base off, so this may be a read error. The sample has other DNA sequences that encode this CDR3 too. CDR3 protein: CASSESGHGSYEQYF. CDR3 DNA: TGTGCCAGCAGTGAATCAGGGCACGGATCCTACGAGCAGTACTTC. The J gene is TRBJ2-7, the V gene TRBV2, with a weak D call TRBD1 (5 bases). The CDR3 extends over 15 amino acids. Looked up from germline, CDR1 is SNHLY and CDR2 is FYNNEI. Trimming removed 2 bases from V and 1 base from J, with 12 bases in between.

The V and J genes are TRBV7-6 and TRBJ1-4; 8 nucleotides match TRBD1. Looked up from germline, CDR1 is SGHVS and CDR2 is FNYEAQ. Germline trimming cut 5 bases from V and 4 bases from J; bases unmatched to any gene: 9. The CDR3 is made up of 16 amino acids. This chain's CDR3 is CASSKGQVGGNEKLFF. The CDR3 coding sequence is TGTGCCAGCAGCAAGGGACAGGTTGGGGGTAATGAAAAACTGTTTTTT.

The CDR3 nucleotides are TGTGCCAGTAGTATAGATCTCGGAGACACTGAAGCTTTCTTT. Protein sequence: CASSIDLGDTEAFF. The genes are TRBV19 and TRBJ1-1; D call uncertain. This CDR3 spans 14 amino acids. In germline, CDR1 is LNHDA, CDR2 SQIVND (reference sequence). Trimming removed 0 bases from V and 3 bases from J, with 8 bases in between.

The rearrangement links TRBV4-3 to TRBJ2-2, with 12 nucleotides matching TRBD2. The J segment lost 5 bases and the V segment lost 4 bases, leaving 5 bases of the junction unmatched. CDR3 length: 16 amino acids. CDR1 and CDR2 from the germline V gene are LGHNA and YSLEER. The CDR3 region is CASSPGLAGRTGELFF. Written as DNA, the CDR3 is TGCGCCAGCAGCCCGGGACTAGCGGGTCGGACCGGGGAGCTGTTTTTT.

The chain joins TRBV28 to TRBJ2-1, with TRBD2 as a possible D gene (6 bases). Germline V gene data show CDR1 as MDHEN and CDR2 as SYDVKM. This CDR3 is 14 amino acids long. V lost 3 bases to trimming and J lost 5 bases, with 11 bases between them. The CDR3 bases are TGTGCCAGCAGTTTGGGACGGGGGAACAATGAGCAGTTCTTC. Translating gives CASSLGRGNNEQFF.

This sequence joins TRBV28 and TRBJ1-2; 7 nucleotides align to TRBD1. Germline lookup yields CDR1 MDHEN and CDR2 SYDVKM. The CDR3 length is 13 residues. The trim removed 8 bases at V and 6 bases at J, leaving 9 bases unmatched. DNA for the CDR3: TGTGCCAGCTTCGGACAGGAGGAGAATGGCTACACCTTC. Protein: CASFGQEENGYTF.

Here the CDR3 DNA reads TGTGCCAGCAGCCCCGGATCGTTTGGGTCAGATACGCAGTATTTT. Translated: CASSPGSFGSDTQYF. This rearrangement joins TRBV5-8 to TRBJ2-3; unclear D gene. This CDR3 has 15 residues. Germline lookup yields CDR1 SGHTS and CDR2 YDEGEE. V lost 4 bases and J lost 4, with 16 bases in between.

This clone was seen a single time. The chain carries TRBV19 and TRBJ2-2; the match to TRBD2 covers 8 bases. The germline CDR1 and CDR2 sequences are LNHDA and SQIVND (reference sequence). The V gene end was trimmed by 5 bases and the J gene end by 5 bases; junction bases not matched to a gene: 7. The CDR3 totals 15 residues. The CDR3 DNA is TGTGCCAGTAGTTTGGGAGGACTAGCAACCGGGGAGCTGTTTTTT. As protein: CASSLGGLATGELFF.

The chain uses TRBV7-2 and TRBJ1-1, with a tentative D call TRBD1 (5 bases). Trimming took off 1 base at V and 1 base at J, with 7 bases between the two ends. Germline CDR1 is SGHTA and CDR2 is FQGNSA. The CDR3 is made up of 14 amino acids. The CDR3 nucleotides are TGTGCCAGCAGCTTAGGGGGGTCGAACACTGAAGCTTTCTTT. Translating it yields CASSLGGSNTEAFF.

The V gene is TRBV6-1, the J gene TRBJ2-5, with a tentative D call TRBD2 (7 bases). Trimming cost V 7 bases and J 5 bases, with 20 bases left between them. This CDR3 has 15 residues. The germline gives CDR1 MNHNS, CDR2 SASEGT. The CDR3 sequence: CASTEERGGLETQYF. The CDR3 DNA reads as TGTGCCAGCACCGAAGAGAGGGGGGGCCTGGAGACCCAGTACTTC.

This chain uses TRBV2 with TRBJ1-1; a weak D match, TRBD1 (5 bases). The length of the CDR3 is 15 residues. V gave up 8 bases and J gave up 1 base, with 17 bases separating them. From germline, CDR1 is SNHLY and CDR2 FYNNEI. The CDR3 reads CASLGGRQTNTEAFF. DNA of the CDR3: TGTGCCAGCCTTGGGGGACGACAGACGAACACTGAAGCTTTCTTT.

This rearrangement joins TRBV6-6 to TRBJ2-7; 7 nucleotides align to TRBD1. The germline V gene has CDR1 MNHNY and CDR2 SVGAGI (reference sequence). This CDR3 has 13 amino acids. With 5 bases clipped from V and 1 base from J, the junction kept 2 bases outside the gene matches. The CDR3 is CASSRDRSYEQYF. The CDR3 nucleotides read TGTGCCAGCAGTAGGGACAGATCCTACGAGCAGTACTTC.

This clone showed up just a few times. The chain uses TRBV19 and TRBJ1-5; TRBD1 matches at 10 bases. From germline, CDR1 is LNHDA and CDR2 SQIVND (reference sequence). CDR3 length: 14 residues. CDR3 in DNA: TGTGCTTCAGTGATCGCGGGACAGGGGCAGCCCCAGCATTTT. Its translation: CASVIAGQGQPQHF.

This rearrangement joins TRBV28 to TRBJ2-7; 12 bases fit TRBD1. Germline V lookup: CDR1 MDHEN, CDR2 SYDVKM. Trimming at V came to 5 bases and at J to 12 bases, leaving 11 bases not matched to a gene. The CDR3 is made up of 14 amino acids. Written as DNA, the CDR3 is TGTGCCAGCAGTCCAGCGGGACAGGGGGCGACTCTGTACTTC. It translates to CASSPAGQGATLYF.

This clone was seen just once. J is TRBJ1-2 and V is TRBV5-6; TRBD1 might be the D (5 bases). V was shortened by 1 base and J by 8 bases, with 15 bases between the two germline ends. Per germline, CDR1 SGHDT and CDR2 YYEEEE. This CDR3 has 14 residues. This CDR3 is CASSLFGTPLGYTF. The CDR3 nucleotides are TGTGCCAGCAGCTTGTTTGGGACCCCCCTAGGCTACACCTTC.

Comment on this clone: A junction boundary mismatches the germline segment, possibly from a read error. Other DNA sequences in this sample translate to the same CDR3. The V call is TRBV2, the J call TRBJ2-7; D tentatively fits TRBD1 or TRBD2 (5 bases each). This CDR3 has 17 amino acids. Germline V gene lookup returns CDR1 SNHLY and CDR2 FYNNEI. The CDR3 DNA sequence: TGCGCCAGCAGTGAAGTCTCGAGTAGCGTTCTGGGGCGCGAGCAGTACTTC. Protein: CASSEVSSSVLGREQYF.

The chain uses TRBV28 and TRBJ2-7; D gene ambiguous. V lost 5 bases to trimming and J lost 2 bases, with 7 bases between them. The CDR3 runs 12 residues. The germline V gene has CDR1 MDHEN and CDR2 SYDVKM. The CDR3 DNA follows: TGTGCCAGCAGTAGGTGGGCCTACGAGCAGTACTTC. The encoded protein is CASSRWAYEQYF.

This rearrangement joins TRBV5-1 to TRBJ2-3, with TRBD1 identical over 9 bases. Germline-derived CDR1 and CDR2 are SGHRS and YFSETQ. CDR3 length equals 15 residues. Trimming cost V 4 bases and J 3 bases; bases outside gene matches: 6. Here the CDR3 reads CASSQQGAGTDTQYF. The CDR3 DNA is TGCGCCAGCAGCCAACAGGGGGCAGGGACAGATACGCAGTATTTT.

This clone has a handful of counts. V gene TRBV29-1 combines with J gene TRBJ1-1; D call uncertain. The CDR3 has 11 amino acids. V dropped 1 base and J dropped 4 bases, with 4 bases sitting between them. The germline V gene has CDR1 SQVTM and CDR2 ANQGSEA. The CDR3 DNA reads as TGCAGCGTTGAAGGGGCCACTGAAGCTTTCTTT. It codes for CSVEGATEAFF.

The V call is TRBV6-5, the J call TRBJ2-3, with 8 bases fitting TRBD2. Germline-derived CDR1 and CDR2 are MNHEY and SVGAGI. Trimming took 0 bases from V and 6 from J; bases not matched to a gene: 5. The CDR3 sequence is 15 residues long. CDR3 residues: CASSYSPSGLDTQYF. The CDR3 bases are TGTGCCAGCAGTTACTCTCCTAGCGGGCTCGATACGCAGTATTTT.

This clone has more than one count but fewer than ten. The chain employs TRBV5-1 and TRBJ2-2, with a possible D match to TRBD1 (6 bases). This CDR3 is 14 amino acids long. Trimming shortened V by 4 bases and J by 7 bases, and 14 bases separated the two germline ends. CDR1 and CDR2 from the germline V gene are SGHRS and YFSETQ. The CDR3 region is CASSSSRGGGELFF. As DNA, the CDR3 is TGCGCCAGCAGCAGTTCCAGGGGCGGCGGGGAGCTGTTTTTT. The whole variable domain, filled in from reference TRBV5-1 and TRBJ2-2, reads KAGVTQTPRYLIKTRGQQVTLSCSPISGHRSVSWYQQTPGQGLQFLFEYFSETQRNKGNFPGRFSGRQFSNSRSEMNVSTLELGDSALYLCASSSSRGGGELFFGEGSRLTVL.